Listed below are T cell receptor beta chains from one sample, sequenced in a study of technical replicates of blood from several donors. Sequencing used immunoSEQ multiplex PCR; TCRdb keeps in-frame clones, though not all of them. This sample has approximately 70,000 clones, with about nine tenths found just once. Input material: T cells isolated from PBMCs. Every receptor here comes from a human donor in good health. Some clones in this sample may be carry-over from other donors' samples. The CDR3 runs from the conserved cysteine through the conserved F or W. Each record gives: CDR3 length, D gene, V gene, J gene, clone size, CDR3 DNA, CDR3 protein. A D gene is named only where the DNA matches it firmly. The size of a clone is reported for some rows only, either as once, few or many, or as a class for expanded clones.

>17|-|TRBV21-1|TRBJ2-3|once
TGTGCCAGCAGCAAACCCGGGACTAGCGGAGTCACAGATACGCAGTATTTT
CASSKPGTSGVTDTQYF
>17|TRBD1|TRBV10-3|TRBJ2-2|-
TGTGCCTCCAAAGGACCCCCCACAGGGGTGAACACCGGGGAGCTGTTTTTT
CASKGPPTGVNTGELFF
>13|-|TRBV11-3|TRBJ2-1|-
TGTGCCAGCAGCTTACTCGGCTACAATGAGCAGTTCTTC
CASSLLGYNEQFF
>17|-|TRBV27|TRBJ1-3|-
TGTGCCAGCAGTTTGGGAGGGGGGGGCCTTTTTGGAAACACCATATATTTT
CASSLGGGGLFGNTIYF
>14|TRBD1|TRBV19|TRBJ1-6|few
TGTGCCAGTAGTAAGGGACAGGGAGATTCACCCCTCCACTTT
CASSKGQGDSPLHF
>14|-|TRBV5-1|TRBJ1-1|-
TGCGCCAGCAGCTTGGCGCAGGCCCCAACTGAAGCTTTCTTT
CASSLAQAPTEAFF
>12|-|TRBV5-1|TRBJ2-1|-
TGCGCCAGCAGCTCATCGATGGCTGAGCAGTTCTTC
CASSSSMAEQFF
>14|-|TRBV27|TRBJ2-1|-
TGTGCCAGCAGTCCTTTACAGGGCGGGAATGAGCAGTTCTTC
CASSPLQGGNEQFF
>15|-|TRBV13|TRBJ1-3|-
TGTGCCAGCAGGCCGCGAGACGGGAGGCGAAACACCATATATTTT
CASRPRDGRRNTIYF
>15|-|TRBV10-3|TRBJ2-3|-
TGTGCCATCAGTGCCTCAGGGGATACGGGCGATACGCAGTATTTT
CAISASGDTGDTQYF